The 8 T cell receptor beta chains below come from one sample, sequenced in a study of spatial heterogeneity in lung cancer. MiXCR, applied by TCRdb to the 5' RACE reads, yields one record per CDR3 protein. The sample consists of tens of thousands of distinct CDR3 sequences, approximately 14% of them appearing once. Indicated time point: sample taken at primary tumor resection. The sequenced material consisted of unsorted whole RNA from tumor, nontumor lung or frozen PBMC. The specimen was PBMCs, collected at surgery. The receptors shown here come from a male donor with early-stage non-small cell lung cancer.

This clonotype has at least ten counts. This chain joins TRBV5-1 and TRBJ1-4; unclear D gene. V was clipped by 1 base and J by 8 bases, with 9 bases between them. Germline loops: CDR1 SGHRS, CDR2 YFSETQ. There are 13 residues in the CDR3. DNA of the CDR3: TGCGCCAGCAGCTTGAGTCCGGAGGAAAAACTGTTTTTT. Translation: CASSLSPEEKLFF.

The V and J genes are TRBV2 and TRBJ2-1, with D unclear. V was clipped by 0 bases and J by 6 bases, with 12 bases between them. The germline gives CDR1 SNHLY, CDR2 FYNNEI. This CDR3 has 15 residues. CDR3: CASSEALWNSNEQFF. CDR3 DNA: TGTGCCAGCAGTGAAGCGCTTTGGAACAGCAATGAGCAGTTCTTC.

Concerning this clonotype: This may be a read error, as it is one base from a much larger clone. The genes are TRBV28 and TRBJ2-3; 7 bases agree with TRBD2. There are 17 residues in the CDR3. The V gene's germline CDR1 is MDHEN and CDR2 SYDVKM. CDR3 region: CAGSPGRGGSGPDTQYF. Here the CDR3 DNA reads TGTGCCGGCAGCCCGGGGAGGGGCGGGAGCGGGCCAGATACGCAGTATTTT.

This clonotype has more than one count but fewer than ten. The J gene is TRBJ2-2, the V gene TRBV29-1; D might be TRBD1 or TRBD2, each matching 5 bases. Germline V lookup: CDR1 SQVTM, CDR2 ANQGSEA. V was trimmed by 4 bases and J by 6 bases, leaving 9 bases between them. The CDR3 contains 12 residues. CDR3 coding DNA: TGCAGCGTTGTCGGGGACGCCGGGGAGCTGTTTTTT. This translates into CSVVGDAGELFF.

The V and J genes are TRBV7-9 and TRBJ2-1; D might be TRBD2 (6 bases). In germline, CDR1 is SEHNR, CDR2 FQNEAQ (reference sequence). CDR3 length equals 12 residues. The CDR3 bases are TGTGGGGTGGCGGGGACCTACAATGAGCAGTTCTTC. It encodes CGVAGTYNEQFF.

This clonotype has just a few counts. The chain joins TRBV6-5 to TRBJ2-3, with D possibly matching TRBD2 (5 bases). Looked up from germline, CDR1 is MNHEY and CDR2 is SVGAGI. V lost 6 bases and J 5 bases, leaving 12 bases between the germline ends. The CDR3 is 13 amino acids. The CDR3 DNA reads TGTGCCAGCAGACAACCGGGGATAGATACGCAGTATTTT. Protein sequence: CASRQPGIDTQYF.

This clonotype was seen many times. The chain is built from TRBV6-5 and TRBJ2-7; D is perhaps TRBD2 (6 bases). CDR1 and CDR2 from the germline V gene are MNHEY and SVGAGI. Trimming cost V 2 bases and J 3 bases, with 17 bases left between them. The CDR3 loop spans 16 amino acids. CDR3 coding DNA: TGTGCCAGCAGTTACGTGGGGGGAGCATCCCGCTACGAGCAGTACTTC. Translating it yields CASSYVGGASRYEQYF.

The rearrangement links TRBV6-1 to TRBJ1-5; D gene uncertain. This CDR3 has 15 residues. Trimming pared 8 bases from V and 0 bases from J, leaving 14 bases between. CDR1 and CDR2 from the germline V gene are MNHNS and SASEGT. Here the CDR3 DNA reads TGTGCCAGCCGGGAGTCCGCAGATAGCAATCAGCCCCAGCATTTT. It encodes CASRESADSNQPQHF.